This T cell receptor (beta chain) appears in the sequencing data of a study of breast tumors, draining lymph nodes, adjacent tissues. TCRdb reprocessed the multiplex PCR reads with MiXCR, giving one entry per CDR3 protein. The sample holds under 150,000 distinct CDR3 sequences, approximately 20% seen once. This clonotype was counted ten times or more. The lymph nodes were axillary draining lymph nodes from breast cancer patients. The receptor's source is a female donor with breast cancer. Some clones in this sample may be carry-over from other donors' samples. Input material: axillary lymph node tissue.

The CDR3, as DNA: TGTGCCAGTAGTCCTCGCACAGATACGCAGTATTTT. This codes for CASSPRTDTQYF. V gene TRBV19 combines with J gene TRBJ2-3; D remains unclear. V shed 5 bases and J shed 1 base, with 4 bases lying between them. In germline, CDR1 is LNHDA, CDR2 SQIVND (reference sequence). The CDR3 loop spans 12 amino acids.